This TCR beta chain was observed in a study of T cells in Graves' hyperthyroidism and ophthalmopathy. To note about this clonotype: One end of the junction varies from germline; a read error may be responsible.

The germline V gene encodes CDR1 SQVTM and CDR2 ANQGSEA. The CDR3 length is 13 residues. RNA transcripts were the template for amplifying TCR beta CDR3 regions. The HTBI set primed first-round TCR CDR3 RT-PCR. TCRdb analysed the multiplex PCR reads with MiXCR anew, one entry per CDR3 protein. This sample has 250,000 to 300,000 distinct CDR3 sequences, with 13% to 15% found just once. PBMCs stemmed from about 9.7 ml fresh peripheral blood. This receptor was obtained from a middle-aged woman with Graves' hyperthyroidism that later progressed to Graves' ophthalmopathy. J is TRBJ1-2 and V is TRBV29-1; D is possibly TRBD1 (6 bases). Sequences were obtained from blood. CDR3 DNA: TGCAGCACCCAGGACAGAGCTAACTATGGCCACACCTTC. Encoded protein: CSTQDRANYGHTF.